The 2 T cell receptor beta chains below come from one sample, sequenced in a study of patients and donors after allogeneic stem cell transplantation. TCRdb re-called the RT-PCR reads with MiXCR, one entry per CDR3 protein. The sample has approximately 60,000 distinct CDR3 sequences; roughly 13% are singletons. Sequencing was carried out using blood, either unsorted or a sorted T cell fraction (not recorded which). The receptors here all came from a human donor who was either an allogeneic HSCT recipient or a stem cell or donor lymphocyte infusion donor (not recorded which). It is not recorded whose cells these are; they may come from a transplant donor.

The rearrangement links TRBV20-1 to TRBJ2-7; 8 positions agree with TRBD1. Germline V lookup: CDR1 DFQATT, CDR2 SNEGSKA (reference sequence). Trimming took 6 bases from V and 0 from J; bases not matched to a gene: 7. The CDR3 is 14 residues long. CDR3 coding DNA: TGCAGTGCAACAGGGGGTGGGAGCTCCTACGAGCAGTACTTC. Residues: CSATGGGSSYEQYF.

The chain has TRBV5-6 and TRBJ2-7, with a possible D match to TRBD1 (5 bases). V dropped 1 base and J dropped 2 bases, with 10 bases sitting between them. In germline, CDR1 is SGHDT, CDR2 YYEEEE. The CDR3 sequence is 14 residues long. The CDR3, as DNA: TGTGCCAGCAGCTTGCAGGGCGGTGCCTACGAGCAGTACTTC. This encodes CASSLQGGAYEQYF.